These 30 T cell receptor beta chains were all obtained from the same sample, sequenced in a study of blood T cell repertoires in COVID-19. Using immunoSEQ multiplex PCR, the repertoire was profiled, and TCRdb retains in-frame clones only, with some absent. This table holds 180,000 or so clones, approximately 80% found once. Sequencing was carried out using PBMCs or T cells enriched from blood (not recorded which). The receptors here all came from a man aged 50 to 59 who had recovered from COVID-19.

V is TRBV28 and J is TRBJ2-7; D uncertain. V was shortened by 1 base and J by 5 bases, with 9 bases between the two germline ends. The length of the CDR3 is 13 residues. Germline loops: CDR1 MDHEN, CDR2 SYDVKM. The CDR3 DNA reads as TGTGCCAGCAGTTTATCCTCCCTTAACGAGCAGTACTTC. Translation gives CASSLSSLNEQYF.

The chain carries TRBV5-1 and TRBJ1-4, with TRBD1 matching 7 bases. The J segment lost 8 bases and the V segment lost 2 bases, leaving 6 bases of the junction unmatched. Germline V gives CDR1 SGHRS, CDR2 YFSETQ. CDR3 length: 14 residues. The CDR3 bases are TGCGCCAGCAGCTTTCAAGGGGGCCAGGAAAAACTGTTTTTT. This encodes CASSFQGGQEKLFF. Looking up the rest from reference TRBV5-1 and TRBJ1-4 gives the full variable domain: KAGVTQTPRYLIKTRGQQVTLSCSPISGHRSVSWYQQTPGQGLQFLFEYFSETQRNKGNFPGRFSGRQFSNSRSEMNVSTLELGDSALYLCASSFQGGQEKLFFGSGTQLSVL.

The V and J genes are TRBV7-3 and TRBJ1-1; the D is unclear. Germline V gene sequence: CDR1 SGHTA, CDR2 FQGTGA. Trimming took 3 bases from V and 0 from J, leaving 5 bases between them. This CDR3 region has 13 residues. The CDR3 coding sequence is TGTGCCAGCAGCTTTACAGTGAACACTGAAGCTTTCTTT. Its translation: CASSFTVNTEAFF.

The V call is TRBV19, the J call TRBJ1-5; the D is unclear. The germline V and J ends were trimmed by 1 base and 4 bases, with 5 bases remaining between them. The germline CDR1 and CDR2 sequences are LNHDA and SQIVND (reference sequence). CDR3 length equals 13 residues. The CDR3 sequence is CASSIGVNQPQHF. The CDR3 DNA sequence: TGTGCCAGTAGTATAGGTGTAAATCAGCCCCAGCATTTT.

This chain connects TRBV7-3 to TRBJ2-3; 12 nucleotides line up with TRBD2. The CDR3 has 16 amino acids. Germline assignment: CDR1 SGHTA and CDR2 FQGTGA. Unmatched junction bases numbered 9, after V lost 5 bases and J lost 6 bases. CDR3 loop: CASSLTLAGGPDTQYF. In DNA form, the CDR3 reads TGTGCCAGCAGCCTCACTCTAGCGGGGGGGCCCGATACGCAGTATTTT.

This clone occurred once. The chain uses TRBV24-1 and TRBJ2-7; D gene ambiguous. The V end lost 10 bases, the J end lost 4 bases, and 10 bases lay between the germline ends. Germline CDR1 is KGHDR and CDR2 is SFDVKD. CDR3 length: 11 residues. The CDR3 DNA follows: TGTGCCACTGGGCGTATTTACGAGCAGTACTTC. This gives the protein CATGRIYEQYF.

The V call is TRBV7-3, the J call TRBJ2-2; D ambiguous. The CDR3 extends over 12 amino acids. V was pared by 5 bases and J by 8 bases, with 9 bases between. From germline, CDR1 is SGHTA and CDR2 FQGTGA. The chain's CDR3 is CASSLSSGELFF. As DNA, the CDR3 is TGTGCCAGCAGCCTAAGTTCTGGGGAGCTGTTTTTT.

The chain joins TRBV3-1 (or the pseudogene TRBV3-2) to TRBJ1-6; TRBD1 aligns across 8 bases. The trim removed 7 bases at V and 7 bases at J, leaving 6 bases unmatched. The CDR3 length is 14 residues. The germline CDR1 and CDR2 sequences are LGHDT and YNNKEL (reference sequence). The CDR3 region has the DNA TGTGCCAGCACCCCGGGACAGGAAAATTCACCCCTCCACTTT. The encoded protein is CASTPGQENSPLHF.

CDR3 sequence: CASSETRSQETQYF. The CDR3 DNA reads as TGTGCCAGCAGTGAGACACGAAGCCAAGAGACCCAGTACTTC. The chain uses TRBV6-1 and TRBJ2-5, with no clear D. V was pared by 3 bases and J by 1 base, with 9 bases between. Germline CDR1 MNHNS, CDR2 SASEGT. This CDR3 region has 14 residues.

The chain's CDR3 is CATSAPGQGEMGGYTF. The CDR3 DNA follows: TGTGCCACCAGTGCCCCGGGACAGGGTGAAATGGGTGGCTACACCTTC. The V call is TRBV24-1, the J call TRBJ1-2; 9 positions agree with TRBD1. Trimming at V came to 5 bases and at J to 7 bases, leaving 13 bases not matched to a gene. Germline assignment: CDR1 KGHDR and CDR2 SFDVKD. The CDR3 is 16 residues long.

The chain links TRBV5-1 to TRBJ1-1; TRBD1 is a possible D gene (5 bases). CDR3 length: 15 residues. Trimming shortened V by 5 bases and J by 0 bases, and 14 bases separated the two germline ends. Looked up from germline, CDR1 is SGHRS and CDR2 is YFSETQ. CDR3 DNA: TGCGCCAGCAGGGCAGGGCGGTTCGTGAACACTGAAGCTTTCTTT. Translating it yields CASRAGRFVNTEAFF.

Written as DNA, the CDR3 is TGTGCCAGCAGGGGTCGACAGACTAACTATGGCTACACCTTC. Its translation: CASRGRQTNYGYTF. This rearrangement joins TRBV2 to TRBJ1-2; the D gene is possibly TRBD1 (5 bases). The CDR3 covers 14 residues. From germline, CDR1 is SNHLY and CDR2 FYNNEI. V was trimmed by 6 bases and J by 0 bases, leaving 11 bases between them. The full variable domain, its missing parts supplied by reference TRBV2 and TRBJ1-2, is EPEVTQTPSHQVTQMGQEVILRCVPISNHLYFYWYRQILGQKVEFLVSFYNNEISEKSEIFDDQFSVERPDGSNFTLKIRSTKLEDSAMYFCASRGRQTNYGYTFGSGTRLTVV.

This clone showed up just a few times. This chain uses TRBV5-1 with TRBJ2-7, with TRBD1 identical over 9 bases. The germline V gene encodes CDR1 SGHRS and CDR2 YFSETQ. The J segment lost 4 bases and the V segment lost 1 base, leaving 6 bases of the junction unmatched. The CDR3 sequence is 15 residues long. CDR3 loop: CASSLNGQGSYEQYF. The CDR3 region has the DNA TGCGCCAGCAGCTTGAATGGACAGGGGTCTTACGAGCAGTACTTC.

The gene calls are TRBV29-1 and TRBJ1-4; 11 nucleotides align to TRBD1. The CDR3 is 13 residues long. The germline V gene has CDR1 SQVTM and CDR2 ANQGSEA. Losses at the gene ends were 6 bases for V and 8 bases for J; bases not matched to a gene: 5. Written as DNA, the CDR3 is TGCAGCGTGGACAGGGGGCTAGGAGAAAAACTGTTTTTT. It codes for CSVDRGLGEKLFF. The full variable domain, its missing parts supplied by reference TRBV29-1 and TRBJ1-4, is SAVISQKPSRDICQRGTSLTIQCQVDSQVTMMFWYRQQPGQSLTLIATANQGSEATYESGFVIDKFPISRPNLTFSTLTVSNMSPEDSSIYLCSVDRGLGEKLFFGSGTQLSVL.

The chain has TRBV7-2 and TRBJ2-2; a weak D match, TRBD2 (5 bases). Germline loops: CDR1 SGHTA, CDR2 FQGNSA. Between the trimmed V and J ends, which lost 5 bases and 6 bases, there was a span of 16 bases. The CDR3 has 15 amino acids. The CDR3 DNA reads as TGTGCCAGCAGCCAAGGTGGGATGCGGGCCGGGGAGCTGTTTTTT. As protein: CASSQGGMRAGELFF.

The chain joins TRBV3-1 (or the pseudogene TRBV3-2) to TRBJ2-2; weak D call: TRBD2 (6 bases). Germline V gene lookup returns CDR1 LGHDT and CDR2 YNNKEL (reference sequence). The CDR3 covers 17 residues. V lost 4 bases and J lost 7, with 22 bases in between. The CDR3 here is CASSPSWGLARGGELFF. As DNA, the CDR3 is TGTGCCAGCAGCCCATCGTGGGGACTGGCGAGGGGCGGGGAGCTGTTTTTT.

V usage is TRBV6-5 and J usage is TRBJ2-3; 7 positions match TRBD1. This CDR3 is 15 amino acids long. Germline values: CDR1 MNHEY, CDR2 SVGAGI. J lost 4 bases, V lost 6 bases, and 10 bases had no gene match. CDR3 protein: CASSRTGRGPDTQYF. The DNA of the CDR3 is TGTGCCAGCAGCCGGACAGGACGGGGACCAGATACGCAGTATTTT.

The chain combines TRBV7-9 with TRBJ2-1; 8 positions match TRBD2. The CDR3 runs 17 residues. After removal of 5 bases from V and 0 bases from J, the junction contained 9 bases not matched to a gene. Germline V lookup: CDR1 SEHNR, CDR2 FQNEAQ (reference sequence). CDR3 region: CASSRYSGISSYNEQFF. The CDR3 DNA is TGTGCCAGCAGCCGATATAGCGGGATCAGCTCCTACAATGAGCAGTTCTTC.

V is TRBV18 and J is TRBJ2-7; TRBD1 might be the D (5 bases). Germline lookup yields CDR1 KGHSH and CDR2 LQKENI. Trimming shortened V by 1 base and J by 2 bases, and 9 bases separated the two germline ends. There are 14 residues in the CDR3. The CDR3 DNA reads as TGTGCCAGCTCACCACAGACAGCTACCTACGAGCAGTACTTC. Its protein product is CASSPQTATYEQYF.

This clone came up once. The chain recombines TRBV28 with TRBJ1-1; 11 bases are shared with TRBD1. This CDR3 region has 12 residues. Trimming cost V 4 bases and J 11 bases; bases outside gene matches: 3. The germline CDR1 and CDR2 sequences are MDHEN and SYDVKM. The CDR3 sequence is CASSSGQGAAFF. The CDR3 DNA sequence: TGTGCCAGCAGTTCCGGACAGGGGGCCGCTTTCTTT.

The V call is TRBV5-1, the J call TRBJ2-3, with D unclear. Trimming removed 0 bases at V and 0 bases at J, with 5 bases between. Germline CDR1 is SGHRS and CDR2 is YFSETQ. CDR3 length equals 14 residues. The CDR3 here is CASSLATSTDTQYF. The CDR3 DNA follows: TGCGCCAGCAGCTTGGCAACTAGCACAGATACGCAGTATTTT.

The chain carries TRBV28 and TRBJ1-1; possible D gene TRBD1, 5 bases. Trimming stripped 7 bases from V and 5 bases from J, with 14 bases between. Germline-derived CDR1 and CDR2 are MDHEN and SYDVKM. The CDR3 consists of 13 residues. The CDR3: CASIGGSRTEAFF. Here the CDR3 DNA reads TGTGCCAGCATCGGGGGAAGTCGAACTGAAGCTTTCTTT.

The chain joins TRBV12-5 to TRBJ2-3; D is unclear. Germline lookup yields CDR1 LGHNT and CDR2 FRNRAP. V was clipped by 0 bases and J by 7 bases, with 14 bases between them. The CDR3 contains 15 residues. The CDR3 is CASGLVESPAHTQYF. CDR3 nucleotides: TGTGCTAGTGGTTTGGTAGAGTCACCCGCTCATACGCAGTATTTT.

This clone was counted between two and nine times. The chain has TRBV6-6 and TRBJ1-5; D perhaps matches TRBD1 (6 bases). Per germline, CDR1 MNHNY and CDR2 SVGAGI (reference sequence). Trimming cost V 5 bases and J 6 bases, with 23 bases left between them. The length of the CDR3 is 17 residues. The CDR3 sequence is CASSPRDMTGSGQPQHF. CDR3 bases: TGTGCCAGCAGTCCTCGGGACATGACAGGATCGGGTCAGCCCCAGCATTTT.

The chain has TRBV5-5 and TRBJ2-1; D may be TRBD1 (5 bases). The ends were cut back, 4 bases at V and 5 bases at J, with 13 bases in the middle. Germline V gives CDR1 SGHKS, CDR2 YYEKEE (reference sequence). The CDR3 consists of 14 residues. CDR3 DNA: TGTGCCAGCAGCCCAGGGAATGTCAACAATGAGCAGTTCTTC. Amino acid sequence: CASSPGNVNNEQFF.

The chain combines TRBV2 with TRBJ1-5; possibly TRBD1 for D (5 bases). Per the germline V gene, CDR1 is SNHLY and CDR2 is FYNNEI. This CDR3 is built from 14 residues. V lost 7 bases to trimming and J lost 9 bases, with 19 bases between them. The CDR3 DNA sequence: TGTGCCAGCACCCAAGGGGAGGGAGATGGGCCCCAGCATTTT. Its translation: CASTQGEGDGPQHF. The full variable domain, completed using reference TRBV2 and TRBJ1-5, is EPEVTQTPSHQVTQMGQEVILRCVPISNHLYFYWYRQILGQKVEFLVSFYNNEISEKSEIFDDQFSVERPDGSNFTLKIRSTKLEDSAMYFCASTQGEGDGPQHFGDGTRLSIL.

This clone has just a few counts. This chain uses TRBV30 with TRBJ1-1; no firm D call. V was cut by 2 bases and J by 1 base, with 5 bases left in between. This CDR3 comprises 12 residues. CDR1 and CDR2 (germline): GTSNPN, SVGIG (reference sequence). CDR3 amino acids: CAWSPRNTEAFF. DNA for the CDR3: TGTGCCTGGAGTCCCCGGAACACTGAAGCTTTCTTT.

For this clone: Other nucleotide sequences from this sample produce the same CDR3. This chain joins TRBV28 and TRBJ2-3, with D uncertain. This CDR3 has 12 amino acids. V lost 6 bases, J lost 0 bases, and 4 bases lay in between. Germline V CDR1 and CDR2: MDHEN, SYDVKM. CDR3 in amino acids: CASRTSTDTQYF. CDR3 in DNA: TGTGCCAGCAGGACTAGCACAGATACGCAGTATTTT.

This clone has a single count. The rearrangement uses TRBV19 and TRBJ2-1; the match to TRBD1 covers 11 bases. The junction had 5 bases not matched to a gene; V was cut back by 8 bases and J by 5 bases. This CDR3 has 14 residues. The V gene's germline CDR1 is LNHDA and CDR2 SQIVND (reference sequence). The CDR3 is CASAGTGGHNEQFF. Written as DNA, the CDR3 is TGTGCCAGTGCCGGGACAGGGGGTCACAATGAGCAGTTCTTC.

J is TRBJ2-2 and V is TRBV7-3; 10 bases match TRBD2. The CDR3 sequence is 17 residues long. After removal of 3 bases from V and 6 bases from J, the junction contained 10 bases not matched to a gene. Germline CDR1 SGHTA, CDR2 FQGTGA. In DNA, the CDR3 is TGTGCCAGCAGCTTTACTAGCGGGATGGTGGTTCCCGGGGAGCTGTTTTTT. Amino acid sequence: CASSFTSGMVVPGELFF.